This TCR beta chain derives from a study of metastatic and nonmetastatic thyroid tumors. This clone was counted ten times or more. Using MiXCR, TCRdb reanalyzed the PCR reads. The data hold tens of thousands of clones, with more than 13% observed a single time. The CDR3 contains 16 residues. The trim removed 3 bases at V and 4 bases at J, leaving 13 bases unmatched. Per germline, CDR1 SGHRS and CDR2 YFSETQ. Every patient underwent thyroid surgery untreated. The rearrangement joins TRBV5-1 to TRBJ2-7; the match to TRBD1 covers 7 bases. The clonotype comes from a female donor with papillary thyroid cancer or a benign thyroid nodule (not recorded which). Some clones in this sample may be carry-over from other donors' samples. Sequenced sample: blood. DNA for the CDR3: TGCGCCAGCAGCTCAGAACAGGTGACAGGGAGATACGAGCAGTACTTC. Protein: CASSSEQVTGRYEQYF.